This T cell receptor (beta chain) was captured in a study of cytomegalovirus exposure and HLA in healthy donors. Study-wide background: The 120 validation repertoires were reported in a later analysis to have been generated on the same platform as the roughly 720 first-cohort repertoires. General study findings and limits: Most TCR sequences were seen very rarely across donors, but some public TCRs occurred in many. The tendency of first-cohort TCR clusters to co-occur in the approximately 110 validation repertoires was identified by a subsequent analysis. Cytomegalovirus association was listed for about 180 TCR beta chains.

For this clone: Its antigen is still unknown.

Using immunoSEQ multiplex PCR, the repertoire was profiled, and TCRdb retains in-frame clones only, with some absent. The table lists roughly 80,000 clones, approximately 93% of them singletons. The material sequenced was PBMCs. This sequence originates from a woman aged 18-30 years in good health and CMV-seropositive.

CDR3 sequence: CASSQPTGSYEQYF. CDR3 in DNA: TGCGCCAGCAGCCAACCGACAGGCTCCTACGAGCAGTACTTC. This chain connects TRBV4-1 to TRBJ2-7; a possible D gene is TRBD1 (6 bases). This CDR3 has 14 residues. Germline CDR1 MGHRA, CDR2 YSYEKL. Trimming removed 2 bases from V and 0 bases from J, with 8 bases in between.